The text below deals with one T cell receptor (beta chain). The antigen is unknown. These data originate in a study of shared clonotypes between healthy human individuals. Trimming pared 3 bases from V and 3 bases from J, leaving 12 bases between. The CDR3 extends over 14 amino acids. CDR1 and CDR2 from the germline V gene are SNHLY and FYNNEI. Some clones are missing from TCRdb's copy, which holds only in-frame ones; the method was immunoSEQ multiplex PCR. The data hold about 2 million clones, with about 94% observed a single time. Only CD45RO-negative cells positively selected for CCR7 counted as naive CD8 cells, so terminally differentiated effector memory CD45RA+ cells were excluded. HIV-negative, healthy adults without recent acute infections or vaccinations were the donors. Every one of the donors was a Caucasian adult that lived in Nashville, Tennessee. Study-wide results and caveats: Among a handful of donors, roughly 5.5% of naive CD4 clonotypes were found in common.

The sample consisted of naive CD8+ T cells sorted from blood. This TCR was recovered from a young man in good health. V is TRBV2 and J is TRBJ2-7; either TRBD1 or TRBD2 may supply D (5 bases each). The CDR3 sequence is CASSDPGRLYEQYF. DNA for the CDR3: TGTGCCAGCAGTGACCCGGGACGGCTCTACGAGCAGTACTTC.